A selection of T cell receptor beta chains follows, all from one sample in a study of blood T cells in healthy people across ages. TCRdb redid the calling of the 5' RACE reads with MiXCR, one entry per CDR3 protein. This table has hundreds of thousands of distinct CDR3 sequences, 60% to 80% appearing once. The sample consisted of blood. The receptors derive from a young man in good health. Both conserved end residues are part of each CDR3. A D gene is named only where the DNA matches it firmly. Only part of the rows carry a size: once, few, many, or a class if the clone is expanded.

d_call: .
v_call: TRBV20-1
clone_size: few
j_call: TRBJ2-7
cdr3_length: 13
cdr3_aa: CSARGVSSYEQYF
cdr3_nt: TGCAGTGCTAGAGGGGTGTCCTCCTACGAGCAGTACTTC

d_call: .
v_call: TRBV20-1
clone_size: .
j_call: TRBJ2-3
cdr3_length: 12
cdr3_aa: CSASSSTDTQYF
cdr3_nt: TGCAGTGCTAGCTCCAGCACAGATACGCAGTATTTT

d_call: .
v_call: TRBV25-1
clone_size: .
j_call: TRBJ2-7
cdr3_length: 11
cdr3_aa: CASLSSYEQYF
cdr3_nt: TGTGCCAGCCTCAGTTCCTACGAGCAGTACTTC

d_call: .
v_call: TRBV7-8
clone_size: .
j_call: TRBJ2-6
cdr3_length: 14
cdr3_aa: CATGVISGANVLTF
cdr3_nt: TGTGCCACGGGGGTGATCTCTGGGGCCAACGTCCTGACTTTC

d_call: .
v_call: TRBV14
clone_size: .
j_call: TRBJ2-7
cdr3_length: 13
cdr3_aa: CASSQGVSPTEYF
cdr3_nt: TGTGCCAGCAGCCAAGGGGTCAGCCCGACAGAGTACTTC

d_call: .
v_call: TRBV7-9
clone_size: few
j_call: TRBJ2-7
cdr3_length: 13
cdr3_aa: CASSSWRGNEQYF
cdr3_nt: TGTGCCAGCAGCTCCTGGAGGGGAAACGAGCAGTACTTC

d_call: TRBD2
v_call: TRBV6-2/TRBV6-3
clone_size: .
j_call: TRBJ2-5
cdr3_length: 16
cdr3_aa: CASSPLGGGLQETQYF
cdr3_nt: TGTGCCAGCAGTCCGCTGGGCGGGGGGCTACAAGAGACCCAGTACTTC

d_call: .
v_call: TRBV5-1
clone_size: few
j_call: TRBJ2-7
cdr3_length: 15
cdr3_aa: CASSLLAVGAYEQYF
cdr3_nt: TGCGCCAGCAGCTTGTTGGCGGTGGGGGCCTACGAGCAGTACTTC

d_call: TRBD2
v_call: TRBV10-3
clone_size: few
j_call: TRBJ2-3
cdr3_length: 15
cdr3_aa: CAISETSGATDTQYF
cdr3_nt: TGTGCCATCAGTGAGACTAGCGGGGCAACAGATACGCAGTATTTT

d_call: .
v_call: TRBV29-1
clone_size: .
j_call: TRBJ1-1
cdr3_length: 14
cdr3_aa: CSVAPGFGEAEAFF
cdr3_nt: TGCAGCGTGGCCCCAGGGTTCGGCGAGGCTGAAGCTTTCTTT

d_call: .
v_call: TRBV6-6
clone_size: .
j_call: TRBJ2-6
cdr3_length: 16
cdr3_aa: CASSYSTGRVDGVLTF
cdr3_nt: TGTGCCAGCAGTTACTCGACCGGAAGGGTGGACGGCGTCCTGACTTTC

d_call: .
v_call: TRBV18
clone_size: .
j_call: TRBJ2-7
cdr3_length: 16
cdr3_aa: CASSPKGTEFSYEQYF
cdr3_nt: TGTGCCAGCTCACCCAAAGGGACCGAATTCTCCTACGAGCAGTACTTC

d_call: .
v_call: TRBV7-2
clone_size: .
j_call: TRBJ2-7
cdr3_length: 16
cdr3_aa: CASSLLFESRSYEQYF
cdr3_nt: TGTGCCAGCAGCTTGCTTTTTGAGTCCCGGTCTTACGAGCAGTACTTC

d_call: TRBD1
v_call: TRBV2
clone_size: .
j_call: TRBJ2-1
cdr3_length: 15
cdr3_aa: CASSEQGQQFIEQFF
cdr3_nt: TGTGCCAGCAGTGAGCAGGGACAGCAATTCATAGAGCAGTTCTTC

d_call: .
v_call: TRBV5-1
clone_size: few
j_call: TRBJ1-5
cdr3_length: 14
cdr3_aa: CASSLDAGNQPQHF
cdr3_nt: TGCGCCAGCAGCTTGGATGCCGGGAATCAGCCCCAGCATTTT

d_call: TRBD2
v_call: TRBV20-1
clone_size: .
j_call: TRBJ2-1
cdr3_length: 14
cdr3_aa: CSARAIAGADEQFF
cdr3_nt: TGCAGTGCTAGAGCCATAGCGGGGGCGGATGAGCAGTTCTTC

d_call: .
v_call: TRBV24-1
clone_size: .
j_call: TRBJ2-1
cdr3_length: 15
cdr3_aa: CATSDLGGGLNEQFF
cdr3_nt: TGTGCCACCAGTGATTTGGGTGGAGGGCTGAATGAGCAGTTCTTC

d_call: TRBD1
v_call: TRBV4-3
clone_size: .
j_call: TRBJ2-7
cdr3_length: 16
cdr3_aa: CASSQQTGTGPYEQYF
cdr3_nt: TGCGCCAGCAGCCAGCAAACCGGGACAGGGCCCTACGAGCAGTACTTC

d_call: .
v_call: TRBV5-1
clone_size: few
j_call: TRBJ2-7
cdr3_length: 15
cdr3_aa: CASSLGAGKAYEQYF
cdr3_nt: TGCGCCAGCAGCTTGGGGGCAGGGAAAGCCTACGAGCAGTACTTC

d_call: TRBD2
v_call: TRBV9
clone_size: .
j_call: TRBJ2-1
cdr3_length: 15
cdr3_aa: CASSVSGTTTNEQFF
cdr3_nt: TGTGCCAGCAGCGTAAGCGGGACTACCACAAATGAGCAGTTCTTC

d_call: TRBD1
v_call: TRBV10-3
clone_size: .
j_call: TRBJ2-5
cdr3_length: 11
cdr3_aa: CATQGAETQYF
cdr3_nt: TGTGCCACCCAGGGGGCCGAGACCCAGTACTTC

d_call: TRBD2
v_call: TRBV7-2
clone_size: .
j_call: TRBJ2-5
cdr3_length: 16
cdr3_aa: CASSHLPAGDLETQYF
cdr3_nt: TGTGCCAGCAGCCACCTTCCAGCGGGGGACCTAGAGACCCAGTACTTC

d_call: .
v_call: TRBV12-3/TRBV12-4
clone_size: .
j_call: TRBJ1-5
cdr3_length: 14
cdr3_aa: CASSQAEGHQPQHF
cdr3_nt: TGTGCCAGCAGCCAGGCAGAGGGGCATCAGCCCCAGCATTTT

d_call: TRBD2
v_call: TRBV11-2
clone_size: .
j_call: TRBJ2-1
cdr3_length: 18
cdr3_aa: CASSRGLAGGHSGNEQFF
cdr3_nt: TGTGCCAGCAGTCGGGGCCTAGCGGGGGGGCACAGTGGGAATGAGCAGTTCTTC

d_call: .
v_call: TRBV2
clone_size: .
j_call: TRBJ2-2
cdr3_length: 15
cdr3_aa: CASNEAGRNTGELFF
cdr3_nt: TGTGCCAGCAACGAGGCAGGGAGAAACACCGGGGAGCTGTTTTTT

d_call: .
v_call: TRBV3-1
clone_size: few
j_call: TRBJ1-1
cdr3_length: 15
cdr3_aa: CASSPRPLWGTEAFF
cdr3_nt: TGTGCCAGCAGCCCTCGACCGCTTTGGGGGACTGAAGCTTTCTTT

d_call: TRBD2
v_call: TRBV28
clone_size: .
j_call: TRBJ2-1
cdr3_length: 14
cdr3_aa: CASFSGGPSAVQFF
cdr3_nt: TGTGCCAGCTTTAGCGGGGGGCCTTCAGCTGTGCAGTTCTTC

d_call: .
v_call: TRBV29-1
clone_size: .
j_call: TRBJ2-7
cdr3_length: 12
cdr3_aa: CSASTETYEQYF
cdr3_nt: TGCAGCGCATCGACCGAGACCTACGAGCAGTACTTC

d_call: .
v_call: TRBV27
clone_size: .
j_call: TRBJ2-6
cdr3_length: 17
cdr3_aa: CASSLTWGLTGANVLTF
cdr3_nt: TGTGCCAGCAGTTTGACCTGGGGGCTTACTGGGGCCAACGTCCTGACTTTC

d_call: .
v_call: TRBV7-9
clone_size: .
j_call: TRBJ2-7
cdr3_length: 13
cdr3_aa: CASSAGTANEQYF
cdr3_nt: TGTGCCAGCAGCGCCGGGACCGCGAACGAGCAGTACTTC

d_call: TRBD1
v_call: TRBV28
clone_size: .
j_call: TRBJ2-7
cdr3_length: 15
cdr3_aa: CATRSDGTGTYEQYF
cdr3_nt: TGTGCCACCCGATCCGACGGGACAGGGACTTACGAGCAGTACTTC